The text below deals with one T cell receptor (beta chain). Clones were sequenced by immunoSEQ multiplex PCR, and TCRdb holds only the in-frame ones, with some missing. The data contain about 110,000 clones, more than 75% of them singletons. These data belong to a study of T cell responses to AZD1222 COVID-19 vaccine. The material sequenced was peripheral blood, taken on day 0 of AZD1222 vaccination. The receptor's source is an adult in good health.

Here the CDR3 DNA reads TGTGCCAGCAGTTTCGGGACAGGGGATGAAGCTTTCTTT. It codes for CASSFGTGDEAFF. V usage is TRBV6-6 and J usage is TRBJ1-1; 10 nucleotides match TRBD1. CDR1 is MNHNY and CDR2 is SVGAGI in the germline V gene (reference sequence). The CDR3 loop spans 13 amino acids. V was pared by 4 bases and J by 7 bases, with 3 bases of the junction left unmatched.